This TCR beta chain was recovered during a study of glioma-infiltrating T cells. Study-level points and caveats: Very few CDR3 sequences were shared between tissue and blood. Tissue-blood divergence was below expectation in non-neoplastic patients, above in gliomas.

Between the trimmed V and J ends, which lost 4 bases and 3 bases, there was a span of 13 bases. CDR1 and CDR2 from the germline V gene are LGHDT and YNNKEL (reference sequence). CDR3 length: 15 amino acids. This clonotype has only a few counts. Its antigen is unidentified. Amplification of TCR alpha and beta CDR3 regions from RNA used iRepertoire nested multiplex PCR. One-step reverse transcription and amplification started from approximately 100-400 ng of tissue mRNA or PBMC total RNA. Each CDR3 protein gets one entry after TCRdb re-called the multiplex PCR reads with MiXCR. The sample yields some 130,000 distinct CDR3 sequences, under 25% seen once.

The sample comprised glioma tissue, nonneoplastic brain tissue, or PBMCs (not recorded which). The genes are TRBV3-1 and TRBJ1-5; no firm D call. The receptor was isolated from a human donor with low-grade glioma or glioblastoma, undergoing nonglioma brain surgery, or in good health (not recorded which). CDR3 bases: TGTGCCAGCAGCCCACGGGGTCAAAACAATCAGCCCCAGCATTTT. Translation: CASSPRGQNNQPQHF.